The source of this T cell receptor (beta chain) is a study of blood T cell repertoires in COVID-19. Study details: T cells, B-cell-depleted T cells, or PBMCs provided the cDNA or gDNA that served as material.

CDR3 size: 14 residues. CDR1 GTSNPN and CDR2 SVGIG come from the germline V gene (reference sequence). The V and J ends lost 5 bases and 2 bases respectively, with 13 bases between them. Per the original methods: Amplified reference gene primers provided the basis for estimating nucleated cell counts. TCRdb keeps only in-frame clones here, not all; method: immunoSEQ multiplex PCR. V and J calls and clone size are as listed in that table; D and trimming were resolved from the DNA. The data hold about 130,000 clones, with 80% observed a single time. The TCR comes from a man in his 70s with acute or convalescent COVID-19. This chain connects TRBV30 to TRBJ1-5; D is perhaps TRBD1 (5 bases). Input material: peripheral blood. CDR3 DNA: TGTGCCTGGGGCGGGGGTGTAGGCAATCAGCCCCAGCATTTT. Translating gives CAWGGGVGNQPQHF.